The next 23 T cell receptor beta chains were all read from a single sample in a study of human T cells and chemical hapten exposure. Sample time point: healthy volunteer bleed at 6 weeks. Blood, whole and unfractionated, served as the source for total RNA extraction. TCRdb ran MiXCR on the RACE reads and lists one entry per CDR3 protein. The table has some 81,000 distinct CDR3 sequences, 8.6% seen once. The sequencing sample was made of whole blood. All receptors come from a female donor in good health. Some clones in this sample may be carry-over from other donors' samples.

The chain joins TRBV7-6 to TRBJ2-3; D perhaps matches TRBD2 (6 bases). Between the trimmed V and J ends, which lost 8 bases and 0 bases, there was a span of 15 bases. CDR3 length: 15 amino acids. Germline CDR1 SGHVS, CDR2 FNYEAQ. CDR3 coding DNA: TGTGCCAGCCGACCGGGGGACGGAAGCACAGATACGCAGTATTTT. Protein: CASRPGDGSTDTQYF.

V gene TRBV7-2 combines with J gene TRBJ2-3; D remains unclear. The germline V gene encodes CDR1 SGHTA and CDR2 FQGNSA. The CDR3 length is 16 residues. The ends were cut back, 5 bases at V and 4 bases at J, with 19 bases in the middle. The CDR3 DNA sequence: TGTGCCAGCAGCGAGAATGGACCCAGCTATGCAGATACGCAGTATTTT. It encodes CASSENGPSYADTQYF.

This clonotype has a handful of counts. The chain has TRBV19 and TRBJ1-1, with D possibly TRBD1 on 5 matching bases. CDR3 length: 13 amino acids. V was pared by 7 bases and J by 3 bases, with 12 bases between. CDR1 is LNHDA and CDR2 is SQIVND in the germline V gene (reference sequence). CDR3 sequence: CASKQDPDTEAFF. The CDR3 DNA sequence: TGTGCCAGTAAACAGGACCCTGACACTGAAGCTTTCTTT.

The V and J genes are TRBV5-4 and TRBJ2-7; 7 bases match TRBD1. CDR1 is SGHNT, CDR2 YYREEE, per germline (reference sequence). CDR3 length: 13 residues. V lost 4 bases to trimming and J lost 4 bases; unmatched junction nucleotides: 5. CDR3 in amino acids: CASSPQGYYEQYF. DNA of the CDR3: TGTGCCAGCAGCCCACAGGGGTATTACGAGCAGTACTTC.

This clonotype was counted at least ten times. For the CDR3, the DNA is TGTGCCAGCAGTGCTAACCGCGCTTACGAGCAGTACTTC. Translating gives CASSANRAYEQYF. This chain links TRBV27 with TRBJ2-7; D gene ambiguous. CDR1 and CDR2 (germline): MNHEY, SMNVEV (reference sequence). Trimming stripped 5 bases from V and 4 bases from J, with 12 bases between. CDR3 length: 13 residues.

Remarks on this clonotype: This may stem from a read error, because a much larger clone lies one nucleotide away. The chain uses TRBV5-1 and TRBJ2-3; D unresolved. There are 14 residues in the CDR3. Per the germline V gene, CDR1 is SGHRS and CDR2 is YFSETQ. Trimming shortened V by 1 base and J by 0 bases, and 6 bases separated the two germline ends. The CDR3 protein is CASSLLDSTDTQYF. The CDR3 region has the DNA TGCGCCAGCAGCTTGTTAGATAGCACAGATACGCAGTATTTT. Full variable domain (outside the CDR3, taken from reference TRBV5-1 and TRBJ2-3): KAGVTQTPRYLIKTRGQQVTLSCSPISGHRSVSWYQQTPGQGLQFLFEYFSETQRNKGNFPGRFSGRQFSNSRSEMNVSTLELGDSALYLCASSLLDSTDTQYFGPGTRLTVL.

This clonotype showed up many times. V usage is TRBV6-6 and J usage is TRBJ2-3, with D maybe TRBD2 (5 bases). V was clipped by 11 bases and J by 6 bases, with 12 bases between them. Looked up from germline, CDR1 is MNHNY and CDR2 is SVGAGI (reference sequence). This CDR3 comprises 11 residues. The DNA of the CDR3 is TGTGCCTCCAAGAGGGAGGATACGCAGTATTTT. Translating it yields CASKREDTQYF.

This rearrangement joins TRBV20-1 to TRBJ2-3; D not certain. In germline, CDR1 is DFQATT, CDR2 SNEGSKA (reference sequence). The CDR3 sequence is 13 residues long. V was trimmed by 3 bases and J by 3 bases, leaving 10 bases between them. CDR3 nucleotide sequence: TGCAGTGCTAGGATGGTAGAAACAGATACGCAGTATTTT. This translates into CSARMVETDTQYF.

This clonotype has at least ten counts. The gene calls are TRBV7-2 and TRBJ2-3; possible D gene TRBD1, 6 bases. The germline V gene encodes CDR1 SGHTA and CDR2 FQGNSA. Trimming took off 7 bases at V and 2 bases at J, with 16 bases between the two ends. There are 15 residues in the CDR3. DNA of the CDR3: TGTGCCAGCACCCCACAGGGCCTATACACAGATACGCAGTATTTT. This codes for CASTPQGLYTDTQYF.

This clonotype was seen repeatedly, ten times or more. The chain carries TRBV7-8 and TRBJ1-2; 9 bases are a match to TRBD1. V lost 4 bases and J lost 1; bases outside the gene matches: 7. Germline V gives CDR1 SGHVS, CDR2 FQNEAQ. The CDR3 is 16 residues long. The CDR3 sequence: CASSSPGTGFNYGYTF. In DNA form, the CDR3 reads TGTGCCAGCAGCTCTCCCGGGACAGGGTTTAACTATGGCTACACCTTC.

This chain uses TRBV6-6 with TRBJ2-5; 13 bases match TRBD2. The CDR3 is 17 amino acids. V shed 4 bases and J 1 base; nucleotides not matched to a gene: 6. CDR1 is MNHNY and CDR2 is SVGAGI in the germline V gene (reference sequence). CDR3 nucleotides: TGTGCCAGCAGTTCAGCCCGACTAGCGGGGGGCCAAGAGACCCAGTACTTC. Its translation is CASSSARLAGGQETQYF.

The table lists this clonotype with a few counts. The junction departs from the called germline gene at one end, perhaps through a read error. Written as DNA, the CDR3 is TGCGCCAGCAGCTTCGATACTAGCGGGGAGCCCCTCTTC. This encodes CASSFDTSGEPLF. This chain uses TRBV5-1 with TRBJ2-7, with TRBD2 matching over 10 bases. CDR3 size: 13 residues. The germline V gene has CDR1 SGHRS and CDR2 YFSETQ.

J is TRBJ2-6 and V is TRBV18; D tentatively reads TRBD1 or TRBD2 (5 bases each). The V gene lost 6 bases and the J gene lost 2 bases, with 14 bases spanning the gap. The CDR3 is 16 amino acids. CDR1 KGHSH and CDR2 LQKENI come from the germline V gene. In nucleotides, the CDR3 is TGTGCCAGCTCCAACATAGGGGAGACTGGGGCCAACGTCCTGACTTTC. Translated, it gives CASSNIGETGANVLTF.

In its sample, this clonotype was seen many times. The chain uses TRBV18 and TRBJ2-7; TRBD2 aligns across 9 bases. The V gene end was trimmed by 3 bases and the J gene end by 5 bases; junction bases not matched to a gene: 8. CDR3 length: 15 residues. Germline V lookup: CDR1 KGHSH, CDR2 LQKENI. DNA for the CDR3: TGTGCCAGCTCACCTCCCGCTAGCGGGGATGACGAGCAGTACTTC. The encoded protein is CASSPPASGDDEQYF.

This clonotype was counted a few times. The V and J genes are TRBV7-9 and TRBJ2-3; D remains ambiguous. Between the trimmed V and J ends, which lost 3 bases and 2 bases, there was a span of 9 bases. CDR3 length: 14 residues. Germline values: CDR1 SEHNR, CDR2 FQNEAQ (reference sequence). CDR3 sequence (DNA): TGTGCCAGCAGCTTGAGCAGGTACACAGATACGCAGTATTTT. Encoded protein: CASSLSRYTDTQYF.

This clonotype appeared a few times. V gene TRBV12-3 or TRBV12-4 combines with J gene TRBJ1-2; D ambiguous. CDR3 length: 14 residues. V was trimmed by 5 bases and J by 5 bases, leaving 15 bases between them. CDR3 in amino acids: CASSPSALTYGYTF. CDR3 nucleotide sequence: TGTGCCAGCAGTCCGTCGGCCCTCACGTATGGCTACACCTTC.

This clonotype was detected a few times. The chain couples TRBV7-8 to TRBJ1-5; a weak D match, TRBD1 (6 bases). Trimming removed 0 bases at V and 1 base at J, with 13 bases between. Germline assignment: CDR1 SGHVS and CDR2 FQNEAQ. The CDR3 contains 17 residues. In nucleotides, the CDR3 is TGTGCCAGCAGCTTAGCAACAGGGCACTTAAGCAATCAGCCCCAGCATTTT. Protein sequence: CASSLATGHLSNQPQHF.

The DNA for the CDR3 is TGTGCCAGCAGTCGGGCTACCAAGGGGAAGCAGTACTTC. Translation: CASSRATKGKQYF. The chain carries TRBV6-5 and TRBJ2-7; the D gene is possibly TRBD1 (5 bases). The length of the CDR3 is 13 residues. The V gene lost 5 bases and the J gene lost 8 bases, with 16 bases spanning the gap. Germline V gives CDR1 MNHEY, CDR2 SVGAGI.

The chain joins TRBV14 to TRBJ1-1, with D possibly TRBD1 on 5 matching bases. Germline V gene data show CDR1 as SGHDN and CDR2 as FVKESK. V was clipped by 4 bases and J by 5 bases, with 14 bases between them. The CDR3 sequence is 14 residues long. DNA for the CDR3: TGTGCCAGCAGCCCAGGGTTGTTGTGGACTGAAGCTTTCTTT. Amino acid sequence: CASSPGLLWTEAFF.

This clonotype was counted many times. The V call is TRBV20-1, the J call TRBJ1-4; no clear D gene. Deletions cut 5 bases from V and 7 bases from J, with 5 bases between. The CDR3 is 10 residues long. Germline V gene lookup returns CDR1 DFQATT and CDR2 SNEGSKA (reference sequence). The CDR3 DNA follows: TGCAGTGCTTGGAGTGAAAAACTGTTTTTT. Its protein is CSAWSEKLFF.

This clonotype came up many times. The chain joins TRBV12-3 or TRBV12-4 to TRBJ2-3, with D perhaps TRBD1 or TRBD2 (5 bases each). Trimming took 2 bases from V and 4 from J, leaving 7 bases between them. The CDR3 sequence is 13 residues long. The DNA of the CDR3 is TGTGCCAGCAGTTTACGGGGCGCAGATACGCAGTATTTT. As protein: CASSLRGADTQYF.

The chain has TRBV20-1 and TRBJ1-5; 8 bases are shared with TRBD1. The germline V gene encodes CDR1 DFQATT and CDR2 SNEGSKA (reference sequence). The trim removed 6 bases at V and 8 bases at J, leaving 15 bases unmatched. The CDR3 consists of 15 residues. CDR3 sequence reads: CSAPPIGQGSKPQHF. CDR3 nucleotide sequence: TGCAGTGCACCACCTATCGGACAGGGCAGTAAGCCCCAGCATTTT.

This clonotype was observed many times. The chain links TRBV7-2 to TRBJ2-3; perhaps TRBD2 as D (6 bases). CDR1 is SGHTA, CDR2 FQGNSA, per germline. The CDR3 has 15 amino acids. Trimming removed 2 bases at V and 1 base at J, with 10 bases between. The CDR3 spells CASSLLALRTDTQYF. CDR3 in DNA: TGTGCCAGCAGCTTACTAGCGCTCCGCACAGATACGCAGTATTTT.